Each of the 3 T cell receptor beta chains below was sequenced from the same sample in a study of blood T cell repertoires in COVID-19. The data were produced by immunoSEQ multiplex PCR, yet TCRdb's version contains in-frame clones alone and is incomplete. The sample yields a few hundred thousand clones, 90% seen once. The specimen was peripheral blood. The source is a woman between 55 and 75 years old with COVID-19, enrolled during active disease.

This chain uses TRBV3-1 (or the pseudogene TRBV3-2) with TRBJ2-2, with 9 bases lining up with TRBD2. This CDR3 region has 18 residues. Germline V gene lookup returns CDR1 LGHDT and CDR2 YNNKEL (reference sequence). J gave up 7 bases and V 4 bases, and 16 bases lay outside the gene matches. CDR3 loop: CASSRGGAHQGWLGELFF. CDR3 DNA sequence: TGTGCCAGCAGCCGCGGGGGGGCACACCAGGGTTGGCTCGGGGAGCTGTTTTTT.

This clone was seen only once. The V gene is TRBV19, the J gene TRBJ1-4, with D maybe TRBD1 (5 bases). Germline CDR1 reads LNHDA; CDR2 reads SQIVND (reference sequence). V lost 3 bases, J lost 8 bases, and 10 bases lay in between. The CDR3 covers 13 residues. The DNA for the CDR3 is TGTGCCAGTAGTATTAGACGGGGGGAAAAACTGTTTTTT. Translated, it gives CASSIRRGEKLFF.

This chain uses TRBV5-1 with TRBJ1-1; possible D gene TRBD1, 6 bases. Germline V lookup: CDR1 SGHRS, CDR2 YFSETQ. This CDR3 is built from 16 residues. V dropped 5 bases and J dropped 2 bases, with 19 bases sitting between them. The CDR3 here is CASSHYTGPLNTEAFF. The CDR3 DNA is TGCGCCAGCAGTCACTATACAGGGCCACTCAACACTGAAGCTTTCTTT.